The source of this T cell receptor (beta chain) is a study of blood T cell repertoires in COVID-19 (dated by TCRdb to 2020 to 2021). For the wider study: The collaborator samples originated in the United States, Italy and Spain and spanned the acute and convalescent phases of COVID-19. The material from the prospective study consisted of cDNA or gDNA derived from T cells, B-cell-depleted T cells, or PBMCs. Subjects who had been exposed to COVID-19, were actively infected with it, or had recovered from it provided the deeply sampled blood TCRbeta repertoires that made up the dataset. The repertoires were made available in a free public database intended to serve as a resource for research on the immune response to SARS-CoV-2. The samples were drawn from two sources: the first 160 participants of the ongoing ImmuneRACE study, and some 1,300 subjects contributed by 6 global collaborators. Nearly every sample came with metadata listing a de-identified subject ID, COVID-19 status, age in years and sex. HLA class I and class II types, where available, came from metadata supplied by the sample provider rather than from assay-based typing. Broader findings and caveats from the paper: The amount of clinical and demographic metadata varied by source and participant and was provided uncurated.

Notes on this clone: Its antigen remains unidentified. No qualities accompany the bases; no much larger clone lies one base away.

The immunoSEQ Assay, a bias-controlled multiplex PCR, was used to amplify TCRbeta CDR3 regions from genomic DNA. The authors' pipeline ran thus. The number of nucleated cells in each sample was estimated from the amplification of reference gene primers within the assay. To quantify the absolute abundance of each unique TCRbeta CDR3 rearrangement, sequence reads were collapsed and filtered. For each sample, productive Simpson clonality was calculated as the square root of Simpson's diversity index across productive rearrangements. TCRdb limited this immuneACCESS table to in-frame rearrangements with V and J called. A share of clones is missing; checked studies link under half to unresolved V genes, and the rest is unexplained. V, J and clone size derive from that table, while D and trimming were established from the DNA sequence. In all, the sample holds 200,000 to 250,000 clones, and under 85% of those were seen once. The top ten hold about 8.3% of the sample.

One collaborating source in Seattle enrolled patients during active infection and followed them longitudinally through the course of disease. Collaborating institutions collected whole blood in K2EDTA tubes following their own protocols. For TCRbeta analysis, collaborator samples were shipped as frozen whole blood, as isolated PBMCs, or as DNA extracted from either sample type. The clonotype comes from a woman older than 75 with COVID-19, enrolled during active disease. The specimen sequenced was peripheral blood.

The CDR3 has the sequence CASSAFPGVDGYTF. In nucleotides, the sequence is TGCGCCAGCAGTGCATTCCCAGGGGTCGACGGCTACACCTTC. The chain couples TRBV5-1 to TRBJ1-2; tentative D gene TRBD1, with 6 bases matching. The germline V gene yields SGHRS for CDR1 and YFSETQ for CDR2. There are 14 amino acids in the CDR3, from cysteine to phenylalanine inclusive. The kept DNA is CDR3 alone, 42 bases in frame from the first base. The trim is 5 bases for V and 8 bases for J, with a gap of 19 bases between the germline ends.